These 13 T cell receptor beta chains were sequenced from one sample in a study of cytomegalovirus exposure and HLA in healthy donors. PCR primers comprised 60 Vbeta and 13 Jbeta primers. Libraries were prepared by immunoSEQ multiplex PCR; TCRdb keeps only in-frame clonotypes and omits some of them. The sample has fewer than 100,000 clones, around 73% seen once. The specimen was PBMCs. These receptors were collected from a woman aged 60-70 years in good health and CMV-seronegative.

The CDR3 region is CASSVGTGRSEQFF. In DNA, the CDR3 is TGTGCCAGCAGCGTCGGGACAGGGAGGAGTGAGCAGTTCTTC. The chain links TRBV9 to TRBJ2-1; 9 bases agree with TRBD1. The germline gives CDR1 SGDLS, CDR2 YYNGEE. The CDR3 spans 14 residues. Germline trimming cut 2 bases from V and 9 bases from J; bases unmatched to any gene: 6.

This clone appeared a few times. The gene calls are TRBV2 and TRBJ2-3; D is possibly TRBD1 (7 bases). Germline loops: CDR1 SNHLY, CDR2 FYNNEI. There are 15 residues in the CDR3. Deletions cut 5 bases from V and 5 bases from J, with 17 bases between. The CDR3 DNA reads TGTGCCAGCAGTAGGGGGGCAGGGGGAGGAGATACGCAGTATTTT. Its protein product is CASSRGAGGGDTQYF.

The chain joins TRBV30 to TRBJ1-2, with D tentatively TRBD1 (6 bases). Trimming shortened V by 5 bases and J by 2 bases, and 12 bases separated the two germline ends. From germline, CDR1 is GTSNPN and CDR2 SVGIG (reference sequence). The CDR3 is made up of 13 amino acids. The CDR3 reads CAWLPGHNYGYTF. In nucleotides, the CDR3 is TGTGCCTGGCTTCCGGGACACAACTATGGCTACACCTTC.

The V gene is TRBV10-2, the J gene TRBJ2-7; 8 positions agree with TRBD2. The germline V gene has CDR1 WSHSY and CDR2 SAAADI. CDR3 length: 15 amino acids. V was pared by 6 bases and J by 0 bases, with 7 bases of the junction left unmatched. The CDR3 DNA is TGCGCCAGCAGCCCGGGAGGGGGGCCCTCCTACGAGCAGTACTTC. Protein sequence: CASSPGGGPSYEQYF.

CDR3 sequence: CASSLGLAGHGGYTF. DNA for the CDR3: TGCGCCAGCAGCTTGGGTCTCGCAGGGCACGGTGGCTACACCTTC. The rearrangement joins TRBV5-1 to TRBJ1-2; perhaps TRBD1 as D (5 bases). V was shortened by 0 bases and J by 7 bases, with 16 bases between the two germline ends. Looked up from germline, CDR1 is SGHRS and CDR2 is YFSETQ. The CDR3 spans 15 residues.

The J gene is TRBJ2-1, the V gene TRBV5-1; unclear D gene. Germline V gene sequence: CDR1 SGHRS, CDR2 YFSETQ. The CDR3 totals 15 residues. The germline V and J ends were trimmed by 0 bases and 2 bases, with 9 bases remaining between them. CDR3 nucleotides: TGCGCCAGCAGCTTGGTGGGTGACACCTACAATGAGCAGTTCTTC. Its translation is CASSLVGDTYNEQFF.

For the CDR3, the DNA is TGTGCCAGTTCCTCTTACAGGGTAGGGACTGAAGCTTTCTTT. Its protein product is CASSSYRVGTEAFF. The V gene is TRBV19, the J gene TRBJ1-1; the D gene is possibly TRBD1 (6 bases). The CDR3 length is 14 residues. V lost 8 bases and J 5 bases, leaving 18 bases between the germline ends. Looked up from germline, CDR1 is LNHDA and CDR2 is SQIVND (reference sequence).

This chain connects TRBV7-9 to TRBJ2-5, with 7 bases matching TRBD1. The J segment lost 3 bases and the V segment lost 2 bases, leaving 0 bases of the junction unmatched. The CDR3 is 13 amino acids. Germline V gene sequence: CDR1 SEHNR, CDR2 FQNEAQ (reference sequence). CDR3: CASSLQGEETQYF. The CDR3 DNA is TGTGCCAGCAGCTTACAGGGGGAAGAGACCCAGTACTTC.

This chain joins TRBV28 and TRBJ2-3; the match to TRBD2 covers 8 bases. Germline V CDR1 and CDR2: MDHEN, SYDVKM. This CDR3 is 17 amino acids long. The V gene end was trimmed by 5 bases and the J gene end by 0 bases; junction bases not matched to a gene: 10. DNA for the CDR3: TGTGCCAGCAGTGCCCCTGCGCGGGGGGAAAGCACAGATACGCAGTATTTT. This sequence encodes CASSAPARGESTDTQYF.

This chain connects TRBV14 to TRBJ1-1, with a possible D match to TRBD1 (5 bases). V lost 4 bases and J lost 6, with 18 bases in between. Germline V gene sequence: CDR1 SGHDN, CDR2 FVKESK. The CDR3 contains 15 residues. The CDR3 loop is CASSPIRGKKSEAFF. The CDR3 region has the DNA TGTGCCAGCAGCCCCATCCGGGGGAAGAAGTCTGAAGCTTTCTTT.

The chain recombines TRBV28 with TRBJ1-1; D gene uncertain. This CDR3 contains 14 residues. Looked up from germline, CDR1 is MDHEN and CDR2 is SYDVKM. V was cut by 10 bases and J by 3 bases, with 18 bases left in between. CDR3 in amino acids: CATTKTSVYTEAFF. CDR3 nucleotide sequence: TGTGCCACCACAAAGACATCCGTGTACACTGAAGCTTTCTTT.

This clone was recorded once. The V and J genes are TRBV28 and TRBJ1-1; TRBD1 might be the D (5 bases). The CDR3 is 14 residues long. V lost 5 bases to trimming and J lost 1 base, with 11 bases between them. The germline V gene encodes CDR1 MDHEN and CDR2 SYDVKM. The CDR3 here is CASSAPGGNTEAFF. DNA of the CDR3: TGTGCCAGCAGTGCCCCCGGGGGGAACACTGAAGCTTTCTTT. The full variable domain, its missing parts supplied by reference TRBV28 and TRBJ1-1, is DVKVTQSSRYLVKRTGEKVFLECVQDMDHENMFWYRQDPGLGLRLIYFSYDVKMKEKGDIPEGYSVSREKKERFSLILESASTNQTSMYLCASSAPGGNTEAFFGQGTRLTVV.

The V call is TRBV7-6, the J call TRBJ2-1; no reliable D call. Trimming pared 5 bases from V and 9 bases from J, leaving 14 bases between. The CDR3 runs 13 residues. The germline CDR1 and CDR2 sequences are SGHVS and FNYEAQ. The CDR3 nucleotides are TGTGCCAGCAGCCCCTTCGGCCCGGGTGAGCAGTTCTTC. It translates to CASSPFGPGEQFF.